Listed below are T cell receptor beta chains from one sample, sequenced in a study of cytomegalovirus exposure and HLA in healthy donors. Using immunoSEQ multiplex PCR, the repertoire was profiled, and TCRdb retains in-frame clones only, with some absent. The profile covers about 140,000 clones, with approximately 72% appearing a single time and 5.5% to 7% taken by the ten largest. The sequenced sample was PBMCs. Receptor source: a woman aged 60-75 years in good health and CMV-seronegative. The CDR3 runs from the conserved cysteine through the conserved F or W. A D gene is named only where the DNA matches it firmly. Part of the rows lack a size; the others show once, few, many or a class for expanded clones.

D	size	V	J	DNA	CDR3
NA	NA	TRBV10-3	TRBJ2-2	TGTGCCATCAGTGAGTCGAGGTTGGCAGCCAAGAACACCGGGGAGCTGTTTTTT	CAISESRLAAKNTGELFF
NA	NA	TRBV7-5	TRBJ1-4	TGTGTCAGAAGCTTAGCCCAAAACAGGAGCAAACTGTTTTTT	CVRSLAQNRSKLFF
TRBD1	NA	TRBV5-1	TRBJ2-1	TGCGCCAGCAGCTTGGGACAGGGGGTCCCCTACAATGAGCAGTTCTTC	CASSLGQGVPYNEQFF
TRBD2	NA	TRBV5-6	TRBJ2-3	TGTGCCAGCAGCTTAATTAGCGGGAGAGGCACAGATACGCAGTATTTT	CASSLISGRGTDTQYF
NA	NA	TRBV7-6	TRBJ2-3	TGTGCCAGCAGCTTAGGTATCACCCTAAGCACAGATACGCAGTATTTT	CASSLGITLSTDTQYF
NA	NA	TRBV5-6	TRBJ1-2	TGTGCCAGCAGCTCGGGCCCTCACTCCCTAGCGGGTGGCTACACCTTC	CASSSGPHSLAGGYTF
NA	once	TRBV19	TRBJ1-4	TGTGCCAGTACCCCGTCCGGGACAAGGAATGAAAAACTGTTTTTT	CASTPSGTRNEKLFF
NA	NA	TRBV5-1	TRBJ2-1	TGCGCCAGCAGCCTGGAAACGGGGTTCGGTAATGAGCAGTTCTTC	CASSLETGFGNEQFF
TRBD2	NA	TRBV5-6	TRBJ2-5	TGTGCCAGCAGCCCGTGGGGCTCTAGCGGACAAGAGACCCAGTACTTC	CASSPWGSSGQETQYF
NA	few	TRBV5-4	TRBJ1-2	TGTGCCAGCAGCCCCAGCCTCGGGTGGGGCGACGGCTACACCTTC	CASSPSLGWGDGYTF
TRBD1	NA	TRBV10-3	TRBJ1-4	TGTGCCATCAGTTCCGGGACAGGGAACGAAAAACTGTTTTTT	CAISSGTGNEKLFF
TRBD2	NA	TRBV2	TRBJ2-2	TGTGCCAGCAGGGCTAGCGGGGGACCGAACACCGGGGAGCTGTTTTTT	CASRASGGPNTGELFF
NA	NA	TRBV7-2	TRBJ2-7	TGTGCCAGCAGCCGAACAACCGACGGGGGATACGAGCAGTACTTC	CASSRTTDGGYEQYF
NA	NA	TRBV15	TRBJ2-5	TGTGCCACCAGCAGGGCAACGGAGGGGCGAGAGACCCAGTACTTC	CATSRATEGRETQYF
NA	NA	TRBV18	TRBJ1-3	TGTGCCAGCACCGACTTCGATGGAAACACCATATATTTT	CASTDFDGNTIYF
NA	NA	TRBV7-9	TRBJ1-4	TGTGCCAGCAGTCGCCGAGGGTCTAATGAAAAACTGTTTTTT	CASSRRGSNEKLFF
TRBD1	NA	TRBV9	TRBJ2-2	TGTGCCAGCAGCGGTCAGGGGGCCAGGACGAGATACACCGGGGAGCTGTTTTTT	CASSGQGARTRYTGELFF
NA	NA	TRBV11-1	TRBJ1-2	TGTGCCAGCAGCTTGGGCTCTTCGGGGGGCTACACCTTC	CASSLGSSGGYTF
NA	NA	TRBV5-1	TRBJ2-1	TGCGCCAGCAGCTTTGGTCAGGGGTGGTACAATGAGCAGTTCTTC	CASSFGQGWYNEQFF
NA	NA	TRBV5-3	TRBJ1-5	TGTGCCAGAAGCTCCGACACGAATCAGCCCCAGCATTTT	CARSSDTNQPQHF
TRBD2	NA	TRBV29-1	TRBJ2-2	TGCAGCGTTATATCCGGGGGGGGTAACACCGGGGAGCTGTTTTTT	CSVISGGGNTGELFF
NA	NA	TRBV23-1	TRBJ2-4	TGCGCCAGTGCTACAGGCGCCAAAAACATTCAGTACTTC	CASATGAKNIQYF
NA	NA	TRBV13	TRBJ2-7	TGTGCCAGCAGCTTCCGACAGCTCCTCTCGTACGAGCAGTACTTC	CASSFRQLLSYEQYF
TRBD2	NA	TRBV27	TRBJ2-7	TGTGCCAGCAGTGAGGATAGCGGGGGGGCCTGGGAGCAGTACTTC	CASSEDSGGAWEQYF
TRBD1	NA	TRBV7-9	TRBJ1-2	TGTGCCAGCAGCCGGGGACAGGGATTACGTAACTATGGCTACACCTTC	CASSRGQGLRNYGYTF
NA	NA	TRBV2	TRBJ1-5	TGTGCCAGCAGTCCCGGGGGGAATCAGCCCCAGCATTTT	CASSPGGNQPQHF
TRBD1	once	TRBV19	TRBJ1-2	TGTGCCAGTAGTGTGGGGACAGGGGGATATGGCTACACCTTC	CASSVGTGGYGYTF
TRBD1	NA	TRBV6-5	TRBJ2-7	TGTGCCAGCAGGGCCGACAGGGAGAGCTACGAGCAGTACTTC	CASRADRESYEQYF
NA	NA	TRBV2	TRBJ2-2	TGTGCCAGCAGAGTCGTCAGGGACACCGGGGAGCTGTTTTTT	CASRVVRDTGELFF
TRBD1	NA	TRBV6-5	TRBJ2-7	TGTGCCAGCAGTTCACCAGGGGGCGGCTCCTACGAGCAGTACTTC	CASSSPGGGSYEQYF
NA	NA	TRBV28	TRBJ2-7	TGTGCCAGCAGTCCCCCCCGGCTACAGGAGCAGTACTTC	CASSPPRLQEQYF
TRBD2	NA	TRBV19	TRBJ2-1	TGTGCCAGTAGTTCAGGACTAGCGGGGGGAAACAATGAGCAGTTCTTC	CASSSGLAGGNNEQFF
NA	NA	TRBV5-6	TRBJ1-5	TGTGCCAGCAGCCATTTTGCAGGGAATAGCAATCAGCCCCAGCATTTT	CASSHFAGNSNQPQHF
TRBD1	NA	TRBV11-2	TRBJ2-5	TGTGCCAGCAGCCCAGGGACAGGGGGGGAGACCCAGTACTTC	CASSPGTGGETQYF
NA	NA	TRBV7-9	TRBJ2-1	TGTGCCAGCGGGGACACCAGGAGCTCCTACAATGAGCAGTTCTTC	CASGDTRSSYNEQFF
NA	few	TRBV11-2	TRBJ2-3	TGTGCCAGCAGCTTAAACTCAGGGCAGAGCACAGATACGCAGTATTTT	CASSLNSGQSTDTQYF
TRBD1	NA	TRBV19	TRBJ2-4	TGTGCCAGTAGTACCGCCCTGAGACAGGGTGGTATTCAGTACTTC	CASSTALRQGGIQYF
TRBD1	NA	TRBV7-8	TRBJ2-1	TGTGCCAGCAGCTTAGCGACCGGGACAGGACCGCAGTTCTTC	CASSLATGTGPQFF
NA	NA	TRBV9	TRBJ2-7	TGTGCCAGCAGCGTAGGGGGGGACCACTACGAGCAGTACTTC	CASSVGGDHYEQYF
NA	NA	TRBV7-2	TRBJ2-5	TGTGCCAGCAGCTACGGCCGGGACCAAGAGACCCAGTACTTC	CASSYGRDQETQYF
TRBD2	NA	TRBV19	TRBJ2-2	TGTGCCAGTAGTATTGAGTCGGGACTAGCGTACACCGGGGAGCTGTTTTTT	CASSIESGLAYTGELFF
NA	NA	TRBV27	TRBJ1-1	TGTGCCAGCAGTATAGGCACAGGGCTGAACACTGAAGCTTTCTTT	CASSIGTGLNTEAFF